The entry below gives a single TCR beta chain sequence along with its context. Its matching antigen is unknown. The same CDR3 is also encoded by other DNA sequences in this sample. Sequencing was performed with immunoSEQ multiplex PCR; in TCRdb, only in-frame clones are kept and a portion is missing. The sample has roughly 1.4 million clones; 98% are singletons. The data originate from a study of shared clonotypes between healthy human individuals. Findings and limits, study-wide: A generally larger estimated richness was seen in naive subsets than in memory subsets. Sharing of clonotypes among donors was expected to vary with sequencing depth.

The receptor's source is a man aged 25-45 years in good health. Sequences were obtained from naive CD4+ T cells sorted from blood. Subset given: CD45RA+ positively selected.

The CDR3 bases are TGTGCCACCAGCAGAGGGGGGGCGCAGCCCCAGCATTTT. Translation: CATSRGGAQPQHF. The J gene is TRBJ1-5, the V gene TRBV15, with D maybe TRBD1 (6 bases). Deletions cut 1 base from V and 7 bases from J, with 8 bases between. This CDR3 is built from 13 residues. From germline, CDR1 is LNHNV and CDR2 YYDKDF (reference sequence).